The T cell receptor (beta chain) under discussion was sequenced for a study of graft-versus-host responses after intestinal transplantation. Profiling relied on immunoSEQ multiplex PCR, and the TCRdb table lists in-frame clones only, not all of them. The repertoire holds around 30,000 clones, with around four fifths as singletons. On this clone: Its antigen is not known.

General study results and limits: GvH clonotypes were identified within recipient marrow, with a subset emerging first in ileum or blood.

The sequence was collected from a human patient who received an intestinal transplant, so some T cells may come from the graft donor. The sample was PBMCs, taken 28 days after intestinal transplant.

CDR3: CASSERGRNTQYF. CDR3 sequence (DNA): TGTGCCAGCAGTGAGAGAGGGCGAAATACGCAGTATTTT. The chain links TRBV2 to TRBJ2-3, with D possibly matching TRBD2 (5 bases). The CDR3 is 13 amino acids. V was clipped by 3 bases and J by 7 bases, with 11 bases between them. Per the germline V gene, CDR1 is SNHLY and CDR2 is FYNNEI.